The clone carrying this TCR beta chain was detected many times. Its cognate antigen is unknown. TCR beta CDR3 regions were amplified from RNA transcripts. HTBI primers drove first-round RT-PCR of the TCR CDR3. TCRdb redid the calling of the multiplex PCR reads with MiXCR, one entry per CDR3 protein. The sample gives 600,000 to 900,000 distinct CDR3 sequences, 16% of which show up once; around 7.7% is in the top ten. These data come from a study of T cells in Graves' hyperthyroidism and ophthalmopathy. On the study more broadly: Prior to any treatment, at the point of initial diagnosis, peripheral blood was collected.

Participants, patients aged 18 to 65, had newly diagnosed hyperthyroidism with a duration under 2 months. An approximately 10 ml volume of fresh peripheral blood provided the PBMCs. CDR3 length: 14 amino acids. Germline CDR1 MDHEN, CDR2 SYDVKM. With 5 bases clipped from V and 6 bases from J, the junction kept 6 bases outside the gene matches. Study results and limitations: Blood also carried most thyroid clonotypes expanded above 0.001.

The sequenced sample was blood. The receptor was isolated from a man in his late teens or twenties with Graves' hyperthyroidism. J is TRBJ1-1 and V is TRBV28; 10 nucleotides line up with TRBD1. DNA for the CDR3: TGTGCCAGCAGTACGACAGGGGGCAGGTCTGAAGCTTTCTTT. This gives the protein CASSTTGGRSEAFF.